A single sample is the source of the 17 T cell receptor beta chains below, sequenced in a study of Ad26.COV2.S vaccination and SARS-CoV-2 variants. The repertoire was sequenced with immunoSEQ multiplex PCR; TCRdb's copy has only in-frame clones and lacks some. The sample consists of more than 150,000 clones, around 90% of them appearing once. Here the sequenced sample was peripheral blood, taken after recovery from COVID-19. Every receptor here comes from a human donor who had recovered from COVID-19.

The V and J genes are TRBV6-6 and TRBJ1-4; no clear D. This CDR3 region has 16 residues. Germline CDR1 MNHNY, CDR2 SVGAGI (reference sequence). Deletions cut 0 bases from V and 5 bases from J, with 13 bases between. The chain's CDR3 is CASSYSGGRGNEKLFF. CDR3 bases: TGTGCCAGCAGTTACTCAGGCGGTCGAGGGAATGAAAAACTGTTTTTT.

The V gene is TRBV7-2, the J gene TRBJ1-5, with 9 nucleotides matching TRBD1. In germline, CDR1 is SGHTA, CDR2 FQGNSA. This CDR3 is 15 amino acids long. The ends lost 4 bases at V and 6 bases at J; junction bases unmatched: 7. The CDR3 reads CASSSTGTGSQPQHF. In DNA, the CDR3 is TGTGCCAGCAGCTCGACTGGGACAGGGTCTCAGCCCCAGCATTTT.

The V call is TRBV11-1, the J call TRBJ2-5; 14 bases map to TRBD2. This CDR3 has 16 residues. Looked up from germline, CDR1 is SGHAT and CDR2 is FQDESV (reference sequence). J gave up 0 bases and V 5 bases, and 2 bases lay outside the gene matches. The CDR3 protein is CASSLGLAGDQETQYF. CDR3 in DNA: TGTGCCAGCAGCCTGGGACTAGCGGGGGACCAAGAGACCCAGTACTTC.

The chain employs TRBV2 and TRBJ2-5; 13 nucleotides line up with TRBD2. V shed 5 bases, J shed 10 bases, and the junction held 22 bases outside the gene matches. Looked up from germline, CDR1 is SNHLY and CDR2 is FYNNEI. This CDR3 spans 19 amino acids. CDR3 in amino acids: CASSLPDGTSGEAAWDQYF. For the CDR3, the DNA is TGTGCCAGCAGTCTCCCCGATGGGACTAGCGGGGAGGCCGCGTGGGACCAGTACTTC.

This clone was counted a single time. The genes are TRBV18 and TRBJ2-1, with unresolved D. CDR1 and CDR2 from the germline V gene are KGHSH and LQKENI. Trimming stripped 2 bases from V and 5 bases from J, with 10 bases between. The CDR3 runs 14 residues. Written as DNA, the CDR3 is TGTGCCAGCTCACCATCTTTTGCGGACAATGAGCAGTTCTTC. Translated: CASSPSFADNEQFF.

The CDR3 loop reads CASSYSDSLSSYNSPLHF. The CDR3 DNA is TGTGCCAGCAGTTACTCGGACAGCCTAAGCTCCTATAATTCACCCCTCCACTTT. This sequence joins TRBV6-2 or TRBV6-3 and TRBJ1-6, with TRBD1 as a possible D gene (6 bases). Germline V gives CDR1 MNHEY, CDR2 SVGEGT. The CDR3 loop spans 18 amino acids. V lost 0 bases to trimming and J lost 0 bases, with 12 bases between them.

The V call is TRBV28, the J call TRBJ2-7, with D possibly matching TRBD2 (6 bases). The germline V and J ends were trimmed by 2 bases and 4 bases, with 15 bases remaining between them. The CDR3 runs to 15 residues. Germline V CDR1 and CDR2: MDHEN, SYDVKM. For the CDR3, the DNA is TGTGCCAGCAGTTTAGGGATAGCGGCGATTTACGAGCAGTACTTC. Translation: CASSLGIAAIYEQYF.

The gene calls are TRBV27 and TRBJ2-7; D ambiguous. The germline V gene encodes CDR1 MNHEY and CDR2 SMNVEV (reference sequence). CDR3 length: 14 amino acids. Trimming shortened V by 0 bases and J by 2 bases, and 8 bases separated the two germline ends. CDR3 nucleotide sequence: TGTGCCAGCAGTTTATCAGGCTACGCCTACGAGCAGTACTTC. It specifies CASSLSGYAYEQYF.

Here the CDR3 reads CASRPGVAGCRDTQYF. Here the CDR3 DNA reads TGTGCCAGCAGACCGGGGGTAGCGGGGTGCCGGGATACGCAGTATTTT. The chain recombines TRBV21-1 with TRBJ2-3; the table calls TRBD2, which could not be checked here. TRBV21-1 is described as a pseudogene. This CDR3 is 16 amino acids long.

The chain links TRBV19 to TRBJ1-5; TRBD1 might be the D (5 bases). V lost 7 bases to trimming and J lost 0 bases, with 13 bases between them. This CDR3 is built from 15 residues. Germline CDR1 is LNHDA and CDR2 is SQIVND (reference sequence). DNA of the CDR3: TGTGCCAGTAAACCGGGACTCAATAGCAATCAGCCCCAGCATTTT. This codes for CASKPGLNSNQPQHF.

The chain links TRBV5-1 to TRBJ2-5; TRBD2 is a possible D gene (6 bases). The CDR3 covers 13 residues. Trimming pared 1 base from V and 5 bases from J, leaving 9 bases between. Germline V gives CDR1 SGHRS, CDR2 YFSETQ. In nucleotides, the CDR3 is TGCGCCAGCAGCTTGTGGGAGGCGGAGACCCAGTACTTC. As protein: CASSLWEAETQYF.

V usage is TRBV2 and J usage is TRBJ2-2; D is ambiguous. Germline CDR1 and CDR2: SNHLY and FYNNEI. Trimming removed 3 bases from V and 2 bases from J, with 7 bases in between. The CDR3 covers 14 residues. The CDR3 reads CASSEGANTGELFF. In nucleotides, the CDR3 is TGTGCCAGCAGTGAGGGCGCAAACACCGGGGAGCTGTTTTTT.

J is TRBJ2-7 and V is TRBV28; D is perhaps TRBD1 (5 bases). The CDR3 is 9 amino acids. Germline V gene lookup returns CDR1 MDHEN and CDR2 SYDVKM. Trimming took off 8 bases at V and 12 bases at J, with 11 bases between the two ends. The CDR3 sequence is CASWAGLYF. The CDR3 DNA follows: TGTGCCAGCTGGGCAGGGCTGTACTTC.

The table lists this clone with a few counts. The rearrangement links TRBV9 to TRBJ2-7; D gene ambiguous. The V gene lost 3 bases and the J gene lost 7 bases, with 14 bases spanning the gap. There are 13 residues in the CDR3. Per germline, CDR1 SGDLS and CDR2 YYNGEE. Written as DNA, the CDR3 is TGTGCCAGCAGCGGCCCGACCCCCTCGGAGCAGTACTTC. Its translation is CASSGPTPSEQYF.

This clone showed up just once. The chain employs TRBV7-9 and TRBJ1-2; D is undetermined. Germline V CDR1 and CDR2: SEHNR, FQNEAQ (reference sequence). The length of the CDR3 is 14 residues. Trimming pared 1 base from V and 2 bases from J, leaving 8 bases between. CDR3 residues: CASSLGQRNYGYTF. The CDR3 DNA reads TGTGCCAGCAGCTTAGGTCAGAGGAACTATGGCTACACCTTC.

This clone has just a few counts. The gene calls are TRBV6-5 and TRBJ1-2; 12 bases map to TRBD1. V was pared by 6 bases and J by 6 bases, with 2 bases of the junction left unmatched. Per germline, CDR1 MNHEY and CDR2 SVGAGI. This CDR3 is 13 amino acids long. The DNA of the CDR3 is TGTGCCAGCAGGGGGACAGGGGGCAATGGCTACACCTTC. This sequence encodes CASRGTGGNGYTF.

A remark on this clone: Within the sample, other DNA sequences also encode this same CDR3. The chain joins TRBV9 to TRBJ2-1; unclear D gene. The germline gives CDR1 SGDLS, CDR2 YYNGEE. The CDR3 contains 13 residues. Between the trimmed V and J ends, which lost 2 bases and 3 bases, there was a span of 6 bases. CDR3 amino acids: CASSVELYNEQFF. The CDR3 DNA follows: TGTGCCAGCAGCGTCGAGCTCTACAATGAGCAGTTCTTC.